This entry features one T cell receptor beta chain sequence. The source of the sample is a study of Ad26.COV2.S vaccination and SARS-CoV-2 variants. This CDR3 comprises 12 residues. The V and J ends lost 2 bases and 9 bases, in that order; junction bases with no gene match: 1. Germline values: CDR1 LGHNA, CDR2 YNFKEQ. Specified treatment: about 20 received Ad26.COV2.S at low or high dose, single or two shots; roughly five received placebo; per-sample allocation not given. Samples analyzed were those drawn on day 63 after the first vaccine or placebo injection. The method was immunoSEQ multiplex PCR; TCRdb's version includes in-frame clones alone and lacks a portion of them. The sample shows some 640,000 clones, around 92% of them seen only once.

This sequence was found in a person aged 18 to 65 who received the Ad26.COV2.S COVID-19 vaccine or a placebo. The chain links TRBV4-2 to TRBJ2-3, with 8 bases that match TRBD1. The sample in question was peripheral blood, obtained in a trial of Ad26.COV2.S vaccine versus placebo. In DNA, the CDR3 is TGTGCCAGCAGCCAACGACAGGGGACGCAGTATTTT. Its translation is CASSQRQGTQYF.